These T cell receptor beta chains were read from a single sample in a study of cytomegalovirus exposure and HLA in healthy donors. This table comes from immunoSEQ multiplex PCR, and its TCRdb copy is limited to in-frame clones, with some not included. The table has 100,000 to 120,000 clones, 83% seen once. Source material: PBMCs. The receptors were sampled from a man between 18 and 35 years old in good health and CMV-seronegative. CDR3s include the opening cysteine and the closing phenylalanine or tryptophan. Fields, in order: clone size, CDR3 length, V gene, CDR3 protein. Only part of the rows carry a size: once, few, many, or a class if the clone is expanded.

abundance: -
len: 16
v_gene: TRBV5-4
CDR3aa: CASSPGLAGFQETQYF

abundance: -
len: 16
v_gene: TRBV28
CDR3aa: CASSFVLAGGDGEQFF

abundance: -
len: 15
v_gene: TRBV4-3
CDR3aa: CASSPEGGRSYEQYF

abundance: -
len: 14
v_gene: TRBV28
CDR3aa: CASSLARGDQPQHF

abundance: -
len: 15
v_gene: TRBV19
CDR3aa: CASSIWQASTDTQYF

abundance: once
len: 15
v_gene: TRBV7-2
CDR3aa: CASSIAGTGNQPQHF

abundance: once
len: 16
v_gene: TRBV6-5
CDR3aa: CASSYGFTGDTDTQYF

abundance: few
len: 17
v_gene: TRBV19
CDR3aa: CASTPPGAGGDLGEQYF

abundance: -
len: 14
v_gene: TRBV19
CDR3aa: CASSIQPDLGGYTF

abundance: -
len: 13
v_gene: TRBV7-9
CDR3aa: CASSVTGGSGYTF

abundance: -
len: 14
v_gene: TRBV2
CDR3aa: CASSPQGAGKTQYF

abundance: -
len: 14
v_gene: TRBV27
CDR3aa: CASSLGLGRETQYF

abundance: -
len: 14
v_gene: TRBV7-3
CDR3aa: CASSPGHTNTEAFF

abundance: few
len: 12
v_gene: TRBV6-5
CDR3aa: CASSYRGYEQYF

abundance: -
len: 17
v_gene: TRBV28
CDR3aa: CASSPQTGLAGQETQYF

abundance: -
len: 14
v_gene: TRBV29-1
CDR3aa: CSVGELAGGLEQFF

abundance: -
len: 15
v_gene: TRBV10-2
CDR3aa: CASSAGARGWYEQYF

abundance: -
len: 15
v_gene: TRBV19
CDR3aa: CASSIGGTYQETQYF

abundance: -
len: 16
v_gene: TRBV2
CDR3aa: CASSSLGQVDTDTQYF

abundance: few
len: 15
v_gene: TRBV11-2
CDR3aa: CASRNGLAGVWEQFF

abundance: -
len: 15
v_gene: TRBV7-3
CDR3aa: CASSARTSGTDTQYF

abundance: -
len: 15
v_gene: TRBV6-1
CDR3aa: CASSDASGNSDTQYF

abundance: -
len: 18
v_gene: TRBV4-2
CDR3aa: CASSQERQGSSYNSPLHF

abundance: -
len: 14
v_gene: TRBV29-1
CDR3aa: CSVEDGQGDYGYTF

abundance: -
len: 14
v_gene: TRBV28
CDR3aa: CASSLGQGVQPQHF

abundance: -
len: 13
v_gene: TRBV11-3
CDR3aa: CASSLGQITEAFF

abundance: -
len: 16
v_gene: TRBV5-1
CDR3aa: CASSLTGSPMNTEAFF

abundance: -
len: 18
v_gene: TRBV5-6
CDR3aa: CASSSLAGIHLAKNIQYF